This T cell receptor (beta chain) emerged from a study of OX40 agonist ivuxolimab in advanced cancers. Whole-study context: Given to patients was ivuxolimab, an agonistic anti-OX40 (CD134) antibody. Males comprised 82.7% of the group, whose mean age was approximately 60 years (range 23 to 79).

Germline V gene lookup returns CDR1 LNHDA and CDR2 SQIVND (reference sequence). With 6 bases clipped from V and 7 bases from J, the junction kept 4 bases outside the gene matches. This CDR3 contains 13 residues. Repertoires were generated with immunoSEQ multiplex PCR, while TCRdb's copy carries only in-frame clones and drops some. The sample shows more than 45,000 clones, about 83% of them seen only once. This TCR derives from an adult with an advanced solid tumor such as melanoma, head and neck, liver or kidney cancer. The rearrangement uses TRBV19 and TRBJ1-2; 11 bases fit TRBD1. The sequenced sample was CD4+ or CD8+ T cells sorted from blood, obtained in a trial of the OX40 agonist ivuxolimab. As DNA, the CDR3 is TGTGCCAGTAGCACGGGACAGGGGGTTGGCTACACCTTC. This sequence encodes CASSTGQGVGYTF.